Following are 2 T cell receptor beta chains from one sample sequenced in a study of untreated major depressive disorder. TCRdb's table, derived via immunoSEQ multiplex PCR, lists solely in-frame clones and lacks some. This table has 20,000 or so clones, over 65% appearing once. The sequencing input was CD4+ T cells from PBMCs. All receptors come from a woman in her 30s in good health.

A single count supports this clone. The chain uses TRBV7-2 and TRBJ1-2; D not certain. In germline, CDR1 is SGHTA, CDR2 FQGNSA. Trimming left V 5 bases short and J 3 bases short, with 16 bases between. The CDR3 length is 15 residues. The CDR3 reads CASSGPRRQDYGYTF. CDR3 nucleotides: TGTGCCAGCAGCGGCCCAAGGAGGCAGGACTATGGCTACACCTTC.

In the case of this clone: Within the sample, other DNA sequences also encode this same CDR3. The chain carries TRBV20-1 and TRBJ2-5; TRBD2 might be the D (6 bases). The ends were cut back, 3 bases at V and 5 bases at J, with 7 bases in the middle. CDR1 and CDR2 (germline): DFQATT, SNEGSKA (reference sequence). This CDR3 spans 11 amino acids. The CDR3 loop reads CSARGRETQYF. CDR3 in DNA: TGCAGTGCTAGGGGGAGGGAGACCCAGTACTTC.